Sequencing of this TCR beta chain was carried out in a study of OX40 agonist ivuxolimab in advanced cancers. Whole-study context: Those enrolled were approximately 87% male, with a mean age of around 55 years and ages from roughly 20 to 85. General observations from the study: Some patients who did not respond also had low normalized T-cell clonal expansion.

Comment on this clone: Antigen specificity is unknown.

Sequenced by immunoSEQ multiplex PCR; TCRdb stores in-frame clones only, minus some. Among more than 50,000 clones, about 76% were seen once, and the ten largest hold approximately 1%. Trimming took 4 bases from V and 5 from J, leaving 14 bases between them. This CDR3 contains 14 residues. Germline V gives CDR1 LNHDA, CDR2 SQIVND (reference sequence). This TCR was sampled from an adult with an advanced solid tumor such as melanoma, head and neck, liver or kidney cancer. This chain uses TRBV19 with TRBJ1-1; D unresolved. This specimen consisted of CD4+ or CD8+ T cells sorted from blood, obtained in a trial of the OX40 agonist ivuxolimab. CDR3 DNA sequence: TGTGCCAGTAGTAGGACTGATCAGGCTACTGAAGCTTTCTTT. The encoded protein is CASSRTDQATEAFF. Looking up the rest from reference TRBV19 and TRBJ1-1 gives the full variable domain: DGGITQSPKYLFRKEGQNVTLSCEQNLNHDAMYWYRQDPGQGLRLIYYSQIVNDFQKGDIAEGYSVSREKKESFPLTVTSAQKNPTAFYLCASSRTDQATEAFFGQGTRLTVV.